This T cell receptor beta chain was identified during a study of CD4+ T cells in melanoma. Study observations and caveats: Reportedly, melanoma neoantigen-specific CD4+ T cells showed varied differentiation states. CD8+ T cell, macrophage and B cell function reportedly correlated with neoantigen-specific CD4+ T cells.

The CDR3 contains 14 residues. Germline values: CDR1 KGHSH, CDR2 LQKENI. The V and J ends lost 2 bases and 4 bases respectively, with 11 bases between them. For this clone: Its antigen remains unknown.

The method was immunoSEQ multiplex PCR; TCRdb's version includes in-frame clones alone and lacks a portion of them. Of about 140,000 clones in the sample, nearly 95% are singletons; the top ten hold about 1.5%. The V and J genes are TRBV18 and TRBJ1-2; D remains ambiguous. The receptor comes from a human donor with melanoma. CDR3: CASSPDKTGYGYTF. In nucleotides, the CDR3 is TGTGCCAGCTCACCAGACAAGACGGGCTATGGCTACACCTTC.